The 27 T cell receptor beta chains given below trace back to one sample, sequenced in a study of blood T cell repertoires in COVID-19. Only in-frame clones appear in the TCRdb table, and some are missing; sequencing was by immunoSEQ multiplex PCR. Of 150,000 to 200,000 clones listed, 94% are singletons. The specimen was peripheral blood. The receptors were sampled from a man in his thirties or forties with COVID-19, enrolled during active disease.

A single count supports this clone. The J gene is TRBJ1-2, the V gene TRBV19; 11 positions agree with TRBD1. CDR3 length: 14 amino acids. From germline, CDR1 is LNHDA and CDR2 SQIVND (reference sequence). Trimming cost V 7 bases and J 3 bases; bases outside gene matches: 4. The CDR3 bases are TGTGCCAGTACCTCGGACAGGGGGCACTATGGCTACACCTTC. This translates into CASTSDRGHYGYTF.

The genes are TRBV5-1 and TRBJ2-3; 8 bases are shared with TRBD1. The germline V gene encodes CDR1 SGHRS and CDR2 YFSETQ. The length of the CDR3 is 16 residues. J gave up 1 base and V 7 bases, and 11 bases lay outside the gene matches. Here the CDR3 DNA reads TGCGCCAGCTCCAAAACAGGGGGAGAAGGCACAGATACGCAGTATTTT. Its translation is CASSKTGGEGTDTQYF. The variable domain in full, completed from reference TRBV5-1 and TRBJ2-3, reads KAGVTQTPRYLIKTRGQQVTLSCSPISGHRSVSWYQQTPGQGLQFLFEYFSETQRNKGNFPGRFSGRQFSNSRSEMNVSTLELGDSALYLCASSKTGGEGTDTQYFGPGTRLTVL.

V is TRBV6-5 and J is TRBJ1-2, with a tentative D call TRBD1 (6 bases). The CDR3 spans 15 residues. Between the trimmed V and J ends, which lost 4 bases and 3 bases, there was a span of 15 bases. Per germline, CDR1 MNHEY and CDR2 SVGAGI. The CDR3 sequence is CASSFIGQIHYGYTF. The CDR3 DNA reads TGTGCCAGCAGTTTTATCGGACAGATCCACTATGGCTACACCTTC.

This chain joins TRBV29-1 and TRBJ1-1; D remains unclear. CDR1 and CDR2 (germline): SQVTM, ANQGSEA. This CDR3 comprises 11 residues. Trimming removed 7 bases at V and 0 bases at J, with 6 bases between. Written as DNA, the CDR3 is TGCAGCGGTATAGTGAACACTGAAGCTTTCTTT. It encodes CSGIVNTEAFF.

This chain connects TRBV30 to TRBJ2-5, with D maybe TRBD2 (5 bases). Looked up from germline, CDR1 is GTSNPN and CDR2 is SVGIG (reference sequence). This CDR3 has 12 residues. The V end lost 0 bases, the J end lost 5 bases, and 7 bases lay between the germline ends. CDR3 in amino acids: CAWSVRRETQYF. In DNA form, the CDR3 reads TGTGCCTGGAGTGTACGGAGGGAGACCCAGTACTTC.

The chain couples TRBV27 to TRBJ1-2; no clear D gene. Germline V gene lookup returns CDR1 MNHEY and CDR2 SMNVEV (reference sequence). Trimming pared 2 bases from V and 3 bases from J, leaving 10 bases between. This CDR3 comprises 14 residues. The CDR3 DNA reads TGTGCCAGCAGTTTAAGTGTCGGGGACTATGGCTACACCTTC. This sequence encodes CASSLSVGDYGYTF.

The table lists this clone with a count of one. This chain uses TRBV5-1 with TRBJ2-7; a weak D match, TRBD2 (5 bases). Per germline, CDR1 SGHRS and CDR2 YFSETQ. Trimming stripped 0 bases from V and 2 bases from J, with 15 bases between. This CDR3 comprises 16 residues. In nucleotides, the CDR3 is TGCGCCAGCAGCTTGGCCTCCGCAGCGGATACCTACGAGCAGTACTTC. This gives the protein CASSLASAADTYEQYF.

This clone was found a few times. The rearrangement links TRBV28 to TRBJ1-2; possible D gene TRBD1, 6 bases. CDR1 is MDHEN, CDR2 SYDVKM, per germline. There are 13 residues in the CDR3. Trimming removed 3 bases at V and 7 bases at J, with 12 bases between. The CDR3 loop is CASSLGGGRGYTF. In nucleotides, the CDR3 is TGTGCCAGCAGTTTGGGAGGGGGACGTGGCTACACCTTC.

The chain links TRBV19 to TRBJ2-1; 9 nucleotides align to TRBD1. The germline V gene encodes CDR1 LNHDA and CDR2 SQIVND (reference sequence). The CDR3 totals 15 residues. The V and J ends lost 4 bases and 7 bases, in that order; junction bases with no gene match: 8. For the CDR3, the DNA is TGTGCCAGTAGTAGGAGGACAGGGGATAGGAATGAGCAGTTCTTC. It translates to CASSRRTGDRNEQFF.

The gene calls are TRBV24-1 and TRBJ1-2, with D unclear. The V and J ends lost 9 bases and 8 bases respectively, with 18 bases between them. CDR1 KGHDR and CDR2 SFDVKD come from the germline V gene. The CDR3 has 13 amino acids. CDR3 protein: CATPERSRRGYTF. The DNA for the CDR3 is TGTGCCACCCCTGAGAGGTCACGGCGAGGCTACACCTTC.

J is TRBJ2-2 and V is TRBV5-6; 7 positions agree with TRBD1. The junction had 8 bases not matched to a gene; V was cut back by 2 bases and J by 1 base. Germline CDR1 reads SGHDT; CDR2 reads YYEEEE. The length of the CDR3 is 17 residues. The DNA for the CDR3 is TGTGCCAGCAGCTTAGTGACAGGGAGTGAGAACACCGGGGAGCTGTTTTTT. This translates into CASSLVTGSENTGELFF.

V gene TRBV5-4 combines with J gene TRBJ2-1, with D possibly being TRBD1 (6 bases). The V end lost 5 bases, the J end lost 4 bases, and 13 bases lay between the germline ends. Germline loops: CDR1 SGHNT, CDR2 YYREEE (reference sequence). The CDR3 totals 14 residues. This chain's CDR3 is CASRARQGYNEQFF. The CDR3 DNA reads TGTGCCAGCAGAGCCCGGCAGGGGTACAATGAGCAGTTCTTC.

This clone was seen only a few times. This chain uses TRBV7-9 with TRBJ1-1; 9 bases map to TRBD1. V shed 5 bases, J shed 6 bases, and the junction held 16 bases outside the gene matches. The length of the CDR3 is 17 residues. Germline assignment: CDR1 SEHNR and CDR2 FQNEAQ (reference sequence). CDR3 nucleotide sequence: TGTGCCAGCAGCCCTAACACCTTCCGGGACAGGGTGCCTGAAGCTTTCTTT. It encodes CASSPNTFRDRVPEAFF.

This rearrangement joins TRBV7-2 to TRBJ2-7, with a possible D match to TRBD1 (6 bases). CDR1 and CDR2 from the germline V gene are SGHTA and FQGNSA. The CDR3 loop spans 15 amino acids. V was trimmed by 0 bases and J by 6 bases, leaving 15 bases between them. The CDR3, as DNA: TGTGCCAGCAGCTTAGCGGCAGGGGCCCCCGGCGAGCAGTACTTC. This encodes CASSLAAGAPGEQYF.

The gene calls are TRBV3-1 (or the pseudogene TRBV3-2) and TRBJ1-5; D uncertain. Germline V gives CDR1 LGHDT, CDR2 YNNKEL (reference sequence). This CDR3 is built from 14 residues. V lost 0 bases and J lost 0, with 3 bases in between. The CDR3 DNA is TGTGCCAGCAGCCAAGAGTATAGCAATCAGCCCCAGCATTTT. Protein product: CASSQEYSNQPQHF.

The chain has TRBV19 and TRBJ2-1, with 12 bases fitting TRBD2. J lost 10 bases, V lost 6 bases, and 13 bases had no gene match. Germline CDR1 is LNHDA and CDR2 is SQIVND (reference sequence). This CDR3 is 16 amino acids long. The CDR3 coding sequence is TGTGCCAGTAGAGAGACTAGCGGGGGACGCCTCACCGAGCAGTTCTTC. Its protein is CASRETSGGRLTEQFF. Full variable domain (rest looked up from reference TRBV19 and TRBJ2-1): DGGITQSPKYLFRKEGQNVTLSCEQNLNHDAMYWYRQDPGQGLRLIYYSQIVNDFQKGDIAEGYSVSREKKESFPLTVTSAQKNPTAFYLCASRETSGGRLTEQFFGPGTRLTVL.

This chain links TRBV12-5 with TRBJ2-7; D is uncertain. The germline V gene has CDR1 LGHNT and CDR2 FRNRAP. V lost 5 bases and J 4 bases, leaving 21 bases between the germline ends. This CDR3 spans 16 amino acids. CDR3: CASGPPQGSLTYEQYF. Here the CDR3 DNA reads TGTGCTAGTGGTCCCCCCCAAGGCTCCTTGACTTACGAGCAGTACTTC.

The rearrangement links TRBV14 to TRBJ1-6; D is possibly TRBD1 (5 bases). The CDR3 runs 18 residues. The V end lost 1 base, the J end lost 10 bases, and 23 bases lay between the germline ends. Germline V gene sequence: CDR1 SGHDN, CDR2 FVKESK. The CDR3 here is CASSQGGRSTARRSPLHF. CDR3 bases: TGTGCCAGCAGCCAAGGGGGGAGGTCGACAGCCCGCCGGTCACCCCTCCACTTT.

For the CDR3, the DNA is TGTGCCAGCAGCGTAGGTGGTAGGAACACTGAAGCTTTCTTT. This codes for CASSVGGRNTEAFF. This chain uses TRBV9 with TRBJ1-1, with no clear D. The CDR3 loop spans 14 amino acids. Trimming removed 0 bases from V and 1 base from J, with 7 bases in between. Germline CDR1 reads SGDLS; CDR2 reads YYNGEE.

The chain's CDR3 is CASRAVNTEAFF. The CDR3 DNA is TGTGCCAGCCGTGCGGTGAACACTGAAGCTTTCTTT. This chain uses TRBV9 with TRBJ1-1, with D hard to call. Germline V CDR1 and CDR2: SGDLS, YYNGEE. V was shortened by 7 bases and J by 0 bases, with 7 bases between the two germline ends. This CDR3 is 12 amino acids long.

This chain joins TRBV30 and TRBJ2-7; D may be TRBD2 (6 bases). CDR1 and CDR2 (germline): GTSNPN, SVGIG (reference sequence). This CDR3 comprises 14 residues. The V and J ends lost 4 bases and 0 bases respectively, with 13 bases between them. This CDR3 reads CAWIGRDRSYEQYF. CDR3 sequence (DNA): TGTGCCTGGATCGGGCGGGATCGCTCCTACGAGCAGTACTTC.

The chain carries TRBV28 and TRBJ1-1, with D perhaps TRBD1 (6 bases). The CDR3 sequence is 14 residues long. V was clipped by 1 base and J by 10 bases, with 16 bases between them. Germline CDR1 MDHEN, CDR2 SYDVKM. As DNA, the CDR3 is TGTGCCAGCAGTTTATCAGGGACACAAAGAGCAGCTTTCTTT. Translated: CASSLSGTQRAAFF. The whole variable domain, remainder taken from reference TRBV28 and TRBJ1-1, is DVKVTQSSRYLVKRTGEKVFLECVQDMDHENMFWYRQDPGLGLRLIYFSYDVKMKEKGDIPEGYSVSREKKERFSLILESASTNQTSMYLCASSLSGTQRAAFFGQGTRLTVV.

The chain links TRBV6-6 to TRBJ1-5; 8 nucleotides match TRBD1. J lost 0 bases, V lost 5 bases, and 3 bases had no gene match. CDR1 MNHNY and CDR2 SVGAGI come from the germline V gene (reference sequence). The length of the CDR3 is 15 residues. CDR3 DNA: TGTGCCAGCAGTGGGACAGGCTATAGCAATCAGCCCCAGCATTTT. It yields the protein CASSGTGYSNQPQHF.

The chain joins TRBV6-5 to TRBJ1-1; D remains ambiguous. This CDR3 contains 13 residues. V was trimmed by 6 bases and J by 3 bases, leaving 11 bases between them. Germline V gene sequence: CDR1 MNHEY, CDR2 SVGAGI. CDR3: CASSPFEYTEAFF. The CDR3 DNA is TGTGCCAGCAGCCCCTTTGAGTACACTGAAGCTTTCTTT.

This clone was seen a few times. The CDR3 loop is CATSDFTALYEQYF. CDR3 nucleotides: TGTGCCACCAGTGATTTTACAGCCCTCTACGAGCAGTACTTC. The chain carries TRBV24-1 and TRBJ2-7; D unresolved. Germline V CDR1 and CDR2: KGHDR, SFDVKD. Trimming left V 1 base short and J 3 bases short, with 9 bases between. CDR3 length: 14 residues.

This clone was found once. The chain employs TRBV3-1 (or the pseudogene TRBV3-2) and TRBJ1-4; D ambiguous. CDR1 LGHDT and CDR2 YNNKEL come from the germline V gene (reference sequence). This CDR3 contains 14 residues. Trimming took off 3 bases at V and 4 bases at J, with 9 bases between the two ends. The CDR3 nucleotides are TGTGCCAGCAGCCAGAACAGTAATAATGAAAAACTGTTTTTT. Encoded protein: CASSQNSNNEKLFF.

The chain recombines TRBV11-2 with TRBJ1-2; perhaps TRBD1 as D (6 bases). Trimming took off 4 bases at V and 4 bases at J, with 10 bases between the two ends. Germline CDR1 is SGHAT and CDR2 is FQNNGV. The length of the CDR3 is 13 residues. DNA for the CDR3: TGTGCCAGCAGCTCAGGGGACGGCTATGGCTACACCTTC. It yields the protein CASSSGDGYGYTF.